Described below is a single T cell receptor (beta chain) sequence and its context. Its antigen is not known. Making the TCR beta cDNA relied on 5'RACE template switching with UMIs. Reprocessing the 5' RACE reads, TCRdb reports a single entry for every CDR3 protein and omits DNA. The sample table sets out 500,000 to 600,000 distinct CDR3 sequences. CDR3 size: 14 residues. Per germline, CDR1 SQVTM and CDR2 ANQGSEA. The sample originates from a study of T cells expressing NK-cell markers. Study information: Each TCR beta repertoire originated in sorted T cells that were CD3+CD56+NKG2C+, CD3+CD56+NKG2C- or CD3+CD56-NKG2C+. Seven sequenced donors out of eight were HCMV-seropositive, one seronegative.

Study observations and caveats: The CD3+CD56-NKG2C+ fraction of a few donors was also led by these clonotypes.

This TCR derives from a man between 18 and 35 years old in good health. The J gene is TRBJ1-1, the V gene TRBV29-1; TCRdb's D gene call, TRBD1, goes unchecked for lack of DNA. Sequencing was carried out using blood T cells: a sorted CD56 or NKG2C T cell subset, CD4+ or CD8+ T cells, or bulk PBMC T cells (not recorded which). CDR3 loop: CSVDLLGGYSEAFF.